This T cell receptor (beta chain) was recovered during a study of blood T cell repertoires in COVID-19. Repertoires were generated with immunoSEQ multiplex PCR, while TCRdb's copy carries only in-frame clones and drops some. Of a few hundred thousand clones detected, 75% to 85% appear once; the ten largest clones hold around 2.5%. V was trimmed by 1 base and J by 4 bases, leaving 10 bases between them. The CDR3 has 14 residues. Germline V gene sequence: CDR1 SGHTA, CDR2 FQGNSA. V is TRBV7-2 and J is TRBJ1-2, with D unclear. This clonotype was sampled from a man in his forties who had recovered from COVID-19. Sequenced sample: peripheral blood. The CDR3 region is CASSLERGLYGYTF. DNA for the CDR3: TGTGCCAGCAGCTTAGAGAGAGGACTCTATGGCTACACCTTC. Together with reference TRBV7-2 and TRBJ1-2, the CDR3 gives the full variable domain: GAGVSQSPSNKVTEKGKDVELRCDPISGHTALYWYRQSLGQGLEFLIYFQGNSAPDKSGLPSDRFSAERTGGSVSTLTIQRTQQEDSAVYLCASSLERGLYGYTFGSGTRLTVV.